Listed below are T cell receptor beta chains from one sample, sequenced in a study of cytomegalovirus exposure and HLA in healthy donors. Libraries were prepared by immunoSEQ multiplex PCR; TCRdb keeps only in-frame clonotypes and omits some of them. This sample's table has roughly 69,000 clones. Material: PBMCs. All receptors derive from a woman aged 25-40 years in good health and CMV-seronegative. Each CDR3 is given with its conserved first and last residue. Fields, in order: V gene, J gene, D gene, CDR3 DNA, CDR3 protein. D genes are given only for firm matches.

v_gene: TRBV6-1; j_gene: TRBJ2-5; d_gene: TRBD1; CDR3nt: TGTGCCAGCGGACAGGCGGAGACCCAGTACTTC; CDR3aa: CASGQAETQYF
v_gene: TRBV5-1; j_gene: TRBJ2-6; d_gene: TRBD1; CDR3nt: TGCGCCAGCAGCTGGGGGACGGGACAGGGCGGTGGGGCCAACGTCCTGACTTTC; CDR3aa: CASSWGTGQGGGANVLTF
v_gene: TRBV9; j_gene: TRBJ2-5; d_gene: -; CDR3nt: TGTGCCAGCAGCGTAGGCGGGAACCAAGAGACCCAGTACTTC; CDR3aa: CASSVGGNQETQYF
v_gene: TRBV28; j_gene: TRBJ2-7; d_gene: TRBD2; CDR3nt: TGTGCCAGCGGGACTAGCGGCTACGAGCAGTACTTC; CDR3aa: CASGTSGYEQYF
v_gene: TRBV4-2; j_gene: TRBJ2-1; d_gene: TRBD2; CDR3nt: TGTGCCAGCAGCCAAGGGGCCCTAGCGGTCTCCTACAATGAGCAGTTCTTC; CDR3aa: CASSQGALAVSYNEQFF
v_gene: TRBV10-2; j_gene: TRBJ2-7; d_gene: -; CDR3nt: TGCGCCAGCAGTGAAAGGGGCCAGGGCCACTACGAGCAGTACTTC; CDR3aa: CASSERGQGHYEQYF
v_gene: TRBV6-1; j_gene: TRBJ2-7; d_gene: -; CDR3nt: TGTGCCAGCAGGGACAGACCCTACGAGCAGTACTTC; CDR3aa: CASRDRPYEQYF
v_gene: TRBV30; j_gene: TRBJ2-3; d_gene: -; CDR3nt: TGTGCCTGGAGTGGGAGTGCAGATACGCAGTATTTT; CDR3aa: CAWSGSADTQYF
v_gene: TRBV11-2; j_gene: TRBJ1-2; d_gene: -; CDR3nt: TGTGCCAGCAGCCTAAACAACAGGGATGGCTACACCTTC; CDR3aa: CASSLNNRDGYTF
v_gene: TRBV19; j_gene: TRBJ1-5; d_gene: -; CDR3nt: TGTGCCAGTCTGGCAGGTTGGAATCAGCCCCAGCATTTT; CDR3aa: CASLAGWNQPQHF
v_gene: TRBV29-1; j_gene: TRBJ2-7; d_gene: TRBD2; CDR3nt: TGCAGCGTTGAAGGGTTGCGGGAGGGCATCTCCTACGAGCAGTACTTC; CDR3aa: CSVEGLREGISYEQYF
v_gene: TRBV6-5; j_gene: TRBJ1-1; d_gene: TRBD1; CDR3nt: TGTGCCAGCAGTTACGACTTGACAGGGGCCACTGAAGATTTCTTT; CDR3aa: CASSYDLTGATEDFF
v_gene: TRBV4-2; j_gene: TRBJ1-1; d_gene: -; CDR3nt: TGTGCCAGCAGCCCCACGGACGGGGGCACTGAAGCTTTCTTT; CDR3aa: CASSPTDGGTEAFF
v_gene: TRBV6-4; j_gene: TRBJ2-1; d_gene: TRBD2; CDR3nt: TGTGCCAGCAGTGCTAGAGCGGGAGAGATTAATGAGCAGTTCTTC; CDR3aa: CASSARAGEINEQFF
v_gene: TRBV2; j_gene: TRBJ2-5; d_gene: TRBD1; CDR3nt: TGTGCCAGCAGGGATCAGGGGGTCCAAGAGACCCAGTACTTC; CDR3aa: CASRDQGVQETQYF
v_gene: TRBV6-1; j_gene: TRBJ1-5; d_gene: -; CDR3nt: TGTGCCAGCAGTGTGTCGGGGACTAATCAGCCCCAGCATTTT; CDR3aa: CASSVSGTNQPQHF
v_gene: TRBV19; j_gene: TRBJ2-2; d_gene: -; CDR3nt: TGTGCCAGTAGTATCCCCCCACAGCAGGTTAACACCGGGGAGCTGTTTTTT; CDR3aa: CASSIPPQQVNTGELFF
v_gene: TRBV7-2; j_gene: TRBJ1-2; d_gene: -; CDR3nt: TGTGCCAGCAGCTTACAGGCCCCAGGCGATGGCTACACCTTC; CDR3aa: CASSLQAPGDGYTF
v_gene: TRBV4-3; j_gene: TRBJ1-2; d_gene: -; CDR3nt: TGCGCCAGCAGCCAAGGGGGAAGGGGCAACTATGGCTACACCTTC; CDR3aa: CASSQGGRGNYGYTF
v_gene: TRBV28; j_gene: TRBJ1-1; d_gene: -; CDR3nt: TGTGCCAGCAGTTTTCTCTTGCGAGGGACTGAAGCTTTCTTT; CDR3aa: CASSFLLRGTEAFF
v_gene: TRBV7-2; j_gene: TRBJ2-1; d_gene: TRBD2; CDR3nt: TGTGCCAGCAGCGACGGACTAGCATCCTACAATGAGCAGTTCTTC; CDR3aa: CASSDGLASYNEQFF
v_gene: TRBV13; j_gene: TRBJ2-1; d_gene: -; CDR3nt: TGTGCCAGCAGCTTAGAGCGGGCTTACAATGAGCAGTTCTTC; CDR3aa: CASSLERAYNEQFF
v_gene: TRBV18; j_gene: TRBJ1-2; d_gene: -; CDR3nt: TGTGCCAGCTCACCCCCAGGGGTCACCTATGGCTACACCTTC; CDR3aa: CASSPPGVTYGYTF
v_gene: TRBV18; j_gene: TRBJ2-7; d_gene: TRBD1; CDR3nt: TGTGCCAGCTCACCACTGGGGACAGTTGGCGAGCAGTACTTC; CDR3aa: CASSPLGTVGEQYF
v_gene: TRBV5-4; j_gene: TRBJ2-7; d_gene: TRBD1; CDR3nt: TGTGCCAGCAGCGACGGGGTCGGGACAGGTACCTACGAGCAGTACTTC; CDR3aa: CASSDGVGTGTYEQYF
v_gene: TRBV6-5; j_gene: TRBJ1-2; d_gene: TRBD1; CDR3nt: TGTGCCAGCAGGCAACAGGGGAGTGGGGATGGCTACACCTTC; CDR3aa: CASRQQGSGDGYTF
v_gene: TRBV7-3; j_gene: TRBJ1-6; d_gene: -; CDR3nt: TGTGCCAGCAGCCACAGGGCTTATTCACCCCTCCACTTT; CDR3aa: CASSHRAYSPLHF
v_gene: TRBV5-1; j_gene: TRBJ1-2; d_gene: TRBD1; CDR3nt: TGCGCCAGCAGCTGGGTGACAGGGGACTATGGCTACACCTTC; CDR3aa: CASSWVTGDYGYTF
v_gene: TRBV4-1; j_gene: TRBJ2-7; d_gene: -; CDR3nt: TGCGCCAGCAGCCCCGCGGGGACCCTCGAGCAGTACTTC; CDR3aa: CASSPAGTLEQYF
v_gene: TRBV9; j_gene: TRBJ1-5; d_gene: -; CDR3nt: TGTGCCAGCAGCGTGACGGGAGAGAATCAGCCCCAGCATTTT; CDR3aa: CASSVTGENQPQHF
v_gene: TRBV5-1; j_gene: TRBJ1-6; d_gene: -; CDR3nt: TGCGCCAGCAGCTTGGGACTATCGTCCTATAATTCACCCCTCCACTTT; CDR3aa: CASSLGLSSYNSPLHF
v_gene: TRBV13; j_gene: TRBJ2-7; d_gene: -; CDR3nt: TGTGCCAGCAGCTCTCAGGAGGAAAGCGCCTACGAGCAGTACTTC; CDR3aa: CASSSQEESAYEQYF
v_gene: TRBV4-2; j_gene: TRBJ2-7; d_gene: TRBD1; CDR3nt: TGTGCCAGCAGCCAAGATGGCGACAGGGAGCGGTACGAGCAGTACTTC; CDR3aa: CASSQDGDRERYEQYF
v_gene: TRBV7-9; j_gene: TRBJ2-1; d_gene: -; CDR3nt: TGTGCCAGCAGCTTCCCGGGACACTTCTACAATGAGCAGTTCTTC; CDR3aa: CASSFPGHFYNEQFF
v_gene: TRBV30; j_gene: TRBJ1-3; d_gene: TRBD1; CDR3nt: TGTGCCTGGAGCGCCGGGACAGTGGGAAACACCATATATTTT; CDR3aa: CAWSAGTVGNTIYF
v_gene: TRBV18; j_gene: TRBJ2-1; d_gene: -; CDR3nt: -; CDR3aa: CASSPVFGEGRQFF
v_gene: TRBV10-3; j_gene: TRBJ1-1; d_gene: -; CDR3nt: TGTGCCATCAGTTGGAGCACTGAAGCTTTCTTT; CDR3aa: CAISWSTEAFF
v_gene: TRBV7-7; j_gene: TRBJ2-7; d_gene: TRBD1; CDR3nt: TGTGCTAGCAGCCCTGACAGGGGGCGCGAGCAGTACTTC; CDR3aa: CASSPDRGREQYF
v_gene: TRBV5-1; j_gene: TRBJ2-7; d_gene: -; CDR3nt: TGCGCCAGCAGTCCTATCACATCTAGCAACGAGCAGTACTTC; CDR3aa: CASSPITSSNEQYF
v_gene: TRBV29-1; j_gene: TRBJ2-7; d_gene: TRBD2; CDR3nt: TGCAGCGTTGGGATTAGGAGACTAGCGGGGCGCGAATCCTACGAGCAGTACTTC; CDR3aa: CSVGIRRLAGRESYEQYF
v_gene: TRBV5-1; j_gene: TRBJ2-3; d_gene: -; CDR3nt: TGCGCCAGCAGCTTAACAGACGCTACGCAGTATTTT; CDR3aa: CASSLTDATQYF
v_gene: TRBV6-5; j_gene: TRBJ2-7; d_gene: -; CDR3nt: TGTGCCAGCAGTTCTGGAGGCAGCGGCGCCTACGAGCAGTACTTC; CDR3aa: CASSSGGSGAYEQYF
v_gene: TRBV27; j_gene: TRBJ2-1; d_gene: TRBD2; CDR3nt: TGTGCCAGCAGTTTATCCCCCGGGACTACCCCCGACAATGAGCAGTTCTTC; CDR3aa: CASSLSPGTTPDNEQFF
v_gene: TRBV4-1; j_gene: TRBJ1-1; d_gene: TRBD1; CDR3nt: TGCGCCAGCAGCCATGGACAGGGAGCCACTGAAGCTTTCTTT; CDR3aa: CASSHGQGATEAFF
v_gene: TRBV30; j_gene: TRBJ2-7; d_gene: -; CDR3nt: TGTGCCTGGAGTGTACGGGAGATATCCGAGCAGTACTTC; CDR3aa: CAWSVREISEQYF
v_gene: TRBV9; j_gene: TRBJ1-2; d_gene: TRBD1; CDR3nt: TGTGCCAGCAGCGCGGGACAGGCAAGCTATGGCTACACCTTC; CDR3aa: CASSAGQASYGYTF
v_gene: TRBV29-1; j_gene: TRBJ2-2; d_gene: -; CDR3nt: TGCAGCGTTGTCGGCACAGCGAACACCGGGGAGCTGTTTTTT; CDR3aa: CSVVGTANTGELFF
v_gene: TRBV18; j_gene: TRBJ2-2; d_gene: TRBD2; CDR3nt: TGTGCCAGCTCACTGGGACTAGCGGGAACCGGGGAGCTGTTTTTT; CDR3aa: CASSLGLAGTGELFF
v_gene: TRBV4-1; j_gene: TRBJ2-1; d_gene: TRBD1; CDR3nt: TGCGCCAGCAGCTTTCCCAGACAGGGGAGTATCGATGAGCAGTTCTTC; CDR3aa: CASSFPRQGSIDEQFF
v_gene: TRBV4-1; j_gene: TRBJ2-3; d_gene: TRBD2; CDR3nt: TGCGCCAGCAGCCTCGGACTAGCGGGCGAAGCGGATACGCAGTATTTT; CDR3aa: CASSLGLAGEADTQYF
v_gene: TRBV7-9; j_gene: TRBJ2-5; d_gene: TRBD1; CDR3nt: TGTGCCAGCAGCCGGACAGGGGAAGGGGAGACCCAGTACTTC; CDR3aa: CASSRTGEGETQYF
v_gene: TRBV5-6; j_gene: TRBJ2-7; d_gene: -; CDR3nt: TGTGCCAGCAGATACGACTCCCGGGGCGAGCAGTACTTC; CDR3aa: CASRYDSRGEQYF
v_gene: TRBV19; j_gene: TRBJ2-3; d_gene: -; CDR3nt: TGTGCCAGTAGTATAGGGGTCGGGGGCACAGATACGCAGTATTTT; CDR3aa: CASSIGVGGTDTQYF